A single T cell receptor beta chain is shown here with its context. The antigen is unknown. Other DNA sequences in this sample translate to the same CDR3. Naive CD8 cells were CD45RO-negative, positively selected for CCR7, excluding terminally differentiated effector memory CD45RA+ cells. The entry originates in a study of shared clonotypes between healthy human individuals. Study-level results: In general, naive subsets displayed greater estimated richness than memory subsets did. Several donors showed sharing of approximately 4.7% of naive CD4 clonotypes.

The CDR3 runs to 13 residues. In germline, CDR1 is KGHSH, CDR2 LQKENI. With 3 bases removed from V and 1 base from J, the gap between germline ends came to 7 bases. Evenly divided among several immunoSEQ plates was the genomic DNA of each subset. Produced via immunoSEQ multiplex PCR; TCRdb's table is partial and in-frame only. The table lists roughly 2 million clones, about 95% of them singletons. The rearrangement links TRBV18 to TRBJ2-7; D is unresolved. The sequence came from a man aged 18 to 29 in good health. What was sequenced was naive CD8+ T cells sorted from blood. The chain's CDR3 is CASSPPGSYEQYF. In DNA, the CDR3 is TGTGCCAGCTCACCCCCCGGGTCCTACGAGCAGTACTTC.